The T cell receptor (beta chain) described here comes from a study of blood T cell repertoires in COVID-19. About the study: Samples representing acute and convalescent COVID-19 were sourced from the United States, Italy and Spain. Sources were T cells, B-cell-depleted T cells, or PBMCs; the material itself was cDNA or gDNA.

Original analysis: Amplification from reference gene primers served as the basis for estimated nucleated cell counts. The protocol was immunoSEQ multiplex PCR, while the TCRdb copy is restricted to in-frame clones and leaves out a portion. The V and J calls and clone size are taken from that table; D and trimming were inferred from the DNA. The table records about 160,000 clones, 85% of them present only once. This CDR3 spans 15 amino acids. Per germline, CDR1 SGHRS and CDR2 YFSETQ. With 4 bases clipped from V and 2 bases from J, the junction kept 5 bases outside the gene matches. The rearrangement joins TRBV5-1 to TRBJ2-3, with 9 bases lining up with TRBD1. Sequenced material: peripheral blood. The sequence was obtained from a human donor with acute or convalescent COVID-19. The donor label of this sample is uncertain. Written as DNA, the CDR3 is TGCGCCAGCAGCCGAACAGGGGGCTACACAGATACGCAGTATTTT. It specifies CASSRTGGYTDTQYF.